This T cell receptor (beta chain) was retrieved from a study of blood T cells in healthy people across ages. For the second PCR, which ran for about 7 to 11 cycles, a sample-barcoded 5' primer and a J-beta primer mix were used. Every cDNA molecule carried a tag from a template-switch adaptor bearing 12 random nucleotides. In TCRdb, the 5' RACE reads were re-called with MiXCR into one record per CDR3 protein. The sample lists around 800,000 distinct CDR3 sequences, around a quarter occurring once. The V gene's germline CDR1 is LNHDA and CDR2 SQIVND (reference sequence). Trimming cost V 7 bases and J 1 base, with 13 bases left between them. The CDR3 spans 15 residues. This sample was also put to use in a study of T cells of mothers and their children.

The TCR sequence derives from a boy aged 5-17 years in good health. Material for sequencing was blood. The chain recombines TRBV19 with TRBJ2-2, with D unresolved. The chain's CDR3 is CASKSTELNTGELFF. The CDR3 DNA follows: TGTGCCAGTAAGAGTACAGAACTGAACACCGGGGAGCTGTTTTTT.